This T cell receptor (beta chain) appears in the sequencing data of a study of siplizumab effects on memory and regulatory T cells. Profiled with immunoSEQ multiplex PCR; TCRdb holds only in-frame clones, not every one. The sample has 75,000 to 100,000 clones; roughly 94% are singletons. Study-level results: Relative to controls at about 28%, mappable alloreactive CD4+ clones exhibited a mean Treg-derived proportion of about 69% with siplizumab. There appeared to be greater diversity in naive T cells than in memory cells, and naive T cells seemed major contributors to the alloresponse. Tregs proliferating in siplizumab cultures lacked confirmation of their suppressive function. Alloreactive sequences traceable to unstimulated CD4+ memory cells declined significantly under siplizumab.

Comments on this clone: No antigen is known for it.

Germline CDR1 is LNHDA and CDR2 is SQIVND (reference sequence). There are 14 residues in the CDR3. J was trimmed by 4 bases and V by 6 bases; bases with no gene match: 8. Sequences were obtained from non-Treg CD4+ T cells sorted from blood. The J gene is TRBJ2-5, the V gene TRBV19, with TRBD1 matching 7 bases. The sequence was collected from a human donor in good health. DNA of the CDR3: TGTGCCAGTAGCAAACAAACAGGGGCAGAGACCCAGTACTTC. As protein: CASSKQTGAETQYF.